The T cell receptor (beta chain) under discussion was sequenced for a study of molecular identifiers for immune sequencing clone quantification. The CDR3 length is 12 residues. V was clipped by 0 bases and J by 5 bases, with 5 bases between them. Germline CDR1 is SGHDT and CDR2 is YYEEEE. This clonotype was counted at least ten times. TCRdb independently ran MiXCR on the PCR reads; one entry per CDR3 protein. The table lists around 460,000 distinct CDR3 sequences, less than 30% of them singletons. The V gene is TRBV5-6, the J gene TRBJ1-1, with D hard to call. This sequence originates from a human donor in good health. Some libraries in this study had Jurkat cell RNA spiked in. Sequencing was carried out using naive CD8+ T cells from blood, with Jurkat cell RNA spiked in. Subset noted: FACS-sorted CD8+CD4-CCR7+CD45RA+ naive T cells. CDR3 nucleotide sequence: TGTGCCAGCAGCTTGGTAAAGACTGAAGCTTTCTTT. It encodes CASSLVKTEAFF.